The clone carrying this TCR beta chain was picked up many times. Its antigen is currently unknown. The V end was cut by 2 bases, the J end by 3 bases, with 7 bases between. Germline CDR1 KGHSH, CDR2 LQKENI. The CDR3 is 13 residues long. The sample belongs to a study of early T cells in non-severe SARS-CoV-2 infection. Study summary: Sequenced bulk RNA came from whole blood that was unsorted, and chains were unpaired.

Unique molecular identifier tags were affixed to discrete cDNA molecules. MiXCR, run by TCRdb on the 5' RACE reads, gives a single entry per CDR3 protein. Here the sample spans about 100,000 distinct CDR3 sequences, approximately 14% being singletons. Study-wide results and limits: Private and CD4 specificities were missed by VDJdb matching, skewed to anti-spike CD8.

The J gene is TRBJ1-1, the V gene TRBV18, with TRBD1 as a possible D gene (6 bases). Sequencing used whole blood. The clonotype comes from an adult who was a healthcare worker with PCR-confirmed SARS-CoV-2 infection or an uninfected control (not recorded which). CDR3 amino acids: CASSPNRDTEAFF. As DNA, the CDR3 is TGTGCCAGCTCACCAAACAGGGACACTGAAGCTTTCTTT.